One sample yielded the 4 T cell receptor beta chains listed below, sequenced in a study of blood T cell repertoires in COVID-19. TCRdb's copy holds only in-frame clones and misses some; the assay was immunoSEQ multiplex PCR. This table holds around 100,000 clones, more than 75% found once. Sequencing used peripheral blood. Receptors originate from a human donor in a cohort sampled during active COVID-19.

This sequence joins TRBV5-6 and TRBJ1-6; 8 bases line up with TRBD1. J lost 11 bases, V lost 5 bases, and 6 bases had no gene match. Germline-derived CDR1 and CDR2 are SGHDT and YYEEEE. The length of the CDR3 is 13 residues. In DNA, the CDR3 is TGTGCCAGCAGTACAGGGGGGGGGCCACCCCTCCACTTT. This codes for CASSTGGGPPLHF.

This sequence joins TRBV5-1 and TRBJ2-1; 9 nucleotides line up with TRBD2. This CDR3 is 16 amino acids long. The germline CDR1 and CDR2 sequences are SGHRS and YFSETQ. The V segment lost 4 bases and the J segment 3 bases; nucleotides outside the gene matches: 8. The CDR3 bases are TGCGCCAGCAGCCGGGAGGGACTAGCCGTCTACAATGAGCAGTTCTTC. This gives the protein CASSREGLAVYNEQFF.

The rearrangement joins TRBV19 to TRBJ2-7; 7 bases line up with TRBD1. The CDR3 has 14 amino acids. V shed 6 bases and J 0 bases; nucleotides not matched to a gene: 5. Germline V gene sequence: CDR1 LNHDA, CDR2 SQIVND (reference sequence). Here the CDR3 DNA reads TGTGCCAGTAGGAGGACAGGCAGCTCCTACGAGCAGTACTTC. The encoded protein is CASRRTGSSYEQYF. The full variable domain, with the rest looked up from reference TRBV19 and TRBJ2-7, is DGGITQSPKYLFRKEGQNVTLSCEQNLNHDAMYWYRQDPGQGLRLIYYSQIVNDFQKGDIAEGYSVSREKKESFPLTVTSAQKNPTAFYLCASRRTGSSYEQYFGPGTRLTVT.

The chain uses TRBV7-9 and TRBJ2-5; the D gene is possibly TRBD2 (5 bases). This CDR3 has 15 amino acids. V gave up 5 bases and J gave up 2 bases, with 15 bases separating them. Germline V gene lookup returns CDR1 SEHNR and CDR2 FQNEAQ (reference sequence). The CDR3, as DNA: TGTGCCAGCAGCCCGGGGTGGACCCAACAAGAGACCCAGTACTTC. It specifies CASSPGWTQQETQYF.